This TCR beta chain is drawn from a study of control samples from healthy donors and cancer patients. Sequencing was performed with immunoSEQ multiplex PCR; in TCRdb, only in-frame clones are kept and a portion is missing. The sample records about 100,000 clones, less than 90% being singletons. Sequenced material: blood. This TCR was sampled from a woman aged 45-65 years in good health.

The CDR3 reads CASSRKGGIGNSPLHF. The CDR3 DNA sequence: TGTGCCAGTAGTCGGAAAGGCGGGATTGGGAATTCACCCCTCCACTTT. This sequence joins TRBV19 and TRBJ1-6; D gene uncertain. Germline CDR1 LNHDA, CDR2 SQIVND (reference sequence). The CDR3 is made up of 16 amino acids. Trimming left V 5 bases short and J 7 bases short, with 18 bases between. The complete variable domain, with remaining parts taken from reference TRBV19 and TRBJ1-6, reads DGGITQSPKYLFRKEGQNVTLSCEQNLNHDAMYWYRQDPGQGLRLIYYSQIVNDFQKGDIAEGYSVSREKKESFPLTVTSAQKNPTAFYLCASSRKGGIGNSPLHFGNGTRLTVT.